Each of the 18 T cell receptor beta chains below was sequenced from the same sample in a study of cytomegalovirus exposure and HLA in healthy donors. The primer mix had 60 Vbeta and 13 Jbeta primers. Assay used: immunoSEQ multiplex PCR; TCRdb lists only in-frame clones, some missing. The data contain under 110,000 clones, around 83% of them seen just once; the ten biggest clones take up approximately 3.9%. Sequences were obtained from PBMCs. The receptors here all came from a man aged 25-45 years in good health and CMV-seronegative.

J is TRBJ2-1 and V is TRBV5-1; 10 positions match TRBD2. V trimming: 0 bases; J trimming: 7 bases; junction bases outside the gene matches: 10. The length of the CDR3 is 17 residues. Germline lookup yields CDR1 SGHRS and CDR2 YFSETQ. The CDR3: CASSLEGPGLAPNEQFF. The CDR3 DNA reads TGCGCCAGCAGCTTGGAGGGGCCGGGACTAGCGCCGAATGAGCAGTTCTTC.

V and J are TRBV27 and TRBJ1-5, with no clear D. The CDR3 runs to 13 residues. The germline V and J ends were trimmed by 3 bases and 2 bases, with 5 bases remaining between them. In germline, CDR1 is MNHEY, CDR2 SMNVEV (reference sequence). CDR3 residues: CASSFGGNQPQHF. The CDR3 region has the DNA TGTGCCAGCAGTTTTGGAGGCAATCAGCCCCAGCATTTT.

This clone was found once. This rearrangement joins TRBV18 to TRBJ1-1; TRBD1 aligns across 7 bases. Per germline, CDR1 KGHSH and CDR2 LQKENI. The CDR3 loop spans 15 amino acids. J was trimmed by 5 bases and V by 0 bases; bases with no gene match: 6. CDR3 sequence reads: CASSPPINRGTEAFF. The CDR3 nucleotides read TGTGCCAGCTCACCACCAATAAACAGGGGAACTGAAGCTTTCTTT.

The chain links TRBV27 to TRBJ2-5; the match to TRBD1 covers 10 bases. The CDR3 totals 14 residues. Germline V gene data show CDR1 as MNHEY and CDR2 as SMNVEV (reference sequence). With V trimmed by 8 bases and J by 5 bases, 8 bases remained unmatched. The CDR3: CASRGQGWLETQYF. The CDR3 coding sequence is TGTGCCAGCCGGGGACAGGGGTGGTTGGAGACCCAGTACTTC.

This clone was counted once. The CDR3 spells CASKESGANVLTF. DNA for the CDR3: TGTGCCAGCAAAGAGTCTGGGGCCAACGTCCTGACTTTC. The rearrangement joins TRBV6-5 to TRBJ2-6; no firm D call. V lost 7 bases and J 1 base, leaving 5 bases between the germline ends. The germline V gene has CDR1 MNHEY and CDR2 SVGAGI. The CDR3 extends over 13 amino acids.

The V and J genes are TRBV18 and TRBJ1-5; D is possibly TRBD1 (5 bases). The length of the CDR3 is 16 residues. Trimming took 6 bases from V and 5 from J, leaving 20 bases between them. Germline V gene lookup returns CDR1 KGHSH and CDR2 LQKENI. The CDR3 DNA is TGTGCCAGCTCTTACAGCGGGGCTTTGGGATATCAGCCCCAGCATTTT. It codes for CASSYSGALGYQPQHF.

With respect to this clone: Relative to the germline gene, one junction end is altered; a read error may explain this. The V and J genes are TRBV5-1 and TRBJ1-6; a weak D match, TRBD1 (6 bases). This CDR3 region has 13 residues. Germline V gene lookup returns CDR1 SGHRS and CDR2 YFSETQ. DNA for the CDR3: TGCGCCAGCAGCTCAGGACAGAATTCACTCCTCCACTTT. This translates into CASSSGQNSLLHF.

In DNA, the CDR3 is TGTGCCAGCAGCCCCGCCTCAGGGCTACAAGAGACCCAGTACTTC. Translation gives CASSPASGLQETQYF. The rearrangement uses TRBV6-5 and TRBJ2-5, with a weak D call TRBD1 (5 bases). With 6 bases removed from V and 2 bases from J, the gap between germline ends came to 16 bases. The CDR3 has 15 residues. The germline gives CDR1 MNHEY, CDR2 SVGAGI.

This clone has a single count. The chain has TRBV5-1 and TRBJ2-5, with 13 bases that match TRBD2. CDR3 length equals 16 residues. Trimming removed 4 bases from V and 4 bases from J; junction bases left unmatched: 7. Germline lookup yields CDR1 SGHRS and CDR2 YFSETQ. This CDR3 is CASSPGLAGVSETQYF. In DNA form, the CDR3 reads TGCGCCAGCAGCCCCGGACTAGCGGGGGTTTCAGAGACCCAGTACTTC.

This clone was seen a few times. The gene calls are TRBV2 and TRBJ1-5; 11 bases fit TRBD1. Germline CDR1 and CDR2: SNHLY and FYNNEI. The CDR3 length is 15 residues. V lost 6 bases and J lost 6; bases outside the gene matches: 7. The CDR3 region has the DNA TGTGCCAGCAGAGCAGGACAGGGGGCGATTCAGCCCCAGCATTTT. Amino acids: CASRAGQGAIQPQHF. The variable domain in full, completed from reference TRBV2 and TRBJ1-5, reads EPEVTQTPSHQVTQMGQEVILRCVPISNHLYFYWYRQILGQKVEFLVSFYNNEISEKSEIFDDQFSVERPDGSNFTLKIRSTKLEDSAMYFCASRAGQGAIQPQHFGDGTRLSIL.

The chain couples TRBV5-1 to TRBJ2-7, with a weak D call TRBD2 (6 bases). V shed 4 bases and J shed 2 bases, with 13 bases lying between them. Germline values: CDR1 SGHRS, CDR2 YFSETQ. The CDR3 contains 14 residues. In DNA, the CDR3 is TGCGCCAGCAGCCTTACCGGGAGCCCCTACGAGCAGTACTTC. It encodes CASSLTGSPYEQYF.

The V and J genes are TRBV5-4 and TRBJ2-1, with 9 bases fitting TRBD1. Trimming took 3 bases from V and 4 from J; bases not matched to a gene: 5. This CDR3 comprises 15 residues. From germline, CDR1 is SGHNT and CDR2 YYREEE (reference sequence). The DNA of the CDR3 is TGTGCCAGCAGCTCACGGGACAGGGTTTACAATGAGCAGTTCTTC. This translates into CASSSRDRVYNEQFF. The whole variable domain, remainder taken from reference TRBV5-4 and TRBJ2-1, is ETGVTQSPTHLIKTRGQQVTLRCSSQSGHNTVSWYQQALGQGPQFIFQYYREEENGRGNFPPRFSGLQFPNYSSELNVNALELDDSALYLCASSSRDRVYNEQFFGPGTRLTVL.

The chain joins TRBV6-1 to TRBJ1-5, with D possibly matching TRBD1 (5 bases). The germline V gene has CDR1 MNHNS and CDR2 SASEGT. Trimming stripped 4 bases from V and 2 bases from J, with 12 bases between. The CDR3 runs to 15 residues. The CDR3 bases are TGTGCCAGCAGTGGCAGGGTAGAGGGCAATCAGCCCCAGCATTTT. Protein: CASSGRVEGNQPQHF.

The chain employs TRBV4-1 and TRBJ1-3; tentative D call: TRBD1 (5 bases). V lost 0 bases to trimming and J lost 7 bases, with 10 bases between them. This CDR3 is 14 amino acids long. CDR1 is MGHRA, CDR2 YSYEKL, per germline. The CDR3: CASSQEAQANTIYF. The CDR3 region has the DNA TGCGCCAGCAGCCAAGAGGCACAGGCTAACACCATATATTTT.

The gene calls are TRBV6-5 and TRBJ2-7, with 14 positions matching TRBD2. V lost 4 bases and J lost 9; bases outside the gene matches: 5. Per the germline V gene, CDR1 is MNHEY and CDR2 is SVGAGI. CDR3 size: 14 residues. CDR3 bases: TGTGCCAGCAGTTCCGGGACTAGCGGGAGAAGGCAGTACTTC. It translates to CASSSGTSGRRQYF.

The J gene is TRBJ1-6, the V gene TRBV6-1, with TRBD1 as a possible D gene (5 bases). Trimming shortened V by 0 bases and J by 3 bases, and 9 bases separated the two germline ends. The CDR3 has 16 amino acids. CDR1 MNHNS and CDR2 SASEGT come from the germline V gene. CDR3 sequence: CASSEAQAFYNSPLHF. CDR3 coding DNA: TGTGCCAGCAGTGAAGCACAGGCCTTCTATAATTCACCCCTCCACTTT.

This clone has more than one count but fewer than ten. This chain connects TRBV2 to TRBJ1-1, with 8 nucleotides matching TRBD1. This CDR3 region has 12 residues. The V gene's germline CDR1 is SNHLY and CDR2 FYNNEI. The J segment lost 10 bases and the V segment lost 8 bases, leaving 9 bases of the junction unmatched. CDR3 DNA sequence: TGTGCCAGCGGTAACAGGGGGGCTGGAGCTTTCTTT. This translates into CASGNRGAGAFF.

DNA for the CDR3: TGTGCCAGCAGTGGCGGGGGAATAGCCGGGGAGCTGTTTTTT. Translating it yields CASSGGGIAGELFF. V gene TRBV6-5 combines with J gene TRBJ2-2, with 7 bases that match TRBD2. The junction had 6 bases not matched to a gene; V was cut back by 5 bases and J by 6 bases. The CDR3 is 14 residues long. The germline gives CDR1 MNHEY, CDR2 SVGAGI.